This T cell receptor beta chain appears in the sequencing data of a study of PD-L1 blockade in urothelial cancer. Across the whole study: It was in the mid-2010s that patients started atezolizumab at 1,200 mg intravenously every 3 weeks. Specimens of blood held a median count of roughly 130,000 T cells.

Time point noted: pretreatment peripheral blood. TCRdb's table, derived via immunoSEQ multiplex PCR, lists solely in-frame clones and lacks some. This sample has about 52,000 clones, with 75% to 90% found just once. The germline gives CDR1 KGHSH, CDR2 LQKENI. The V segment lost 6 bases and the J segment 0 bases; nucleotides outside the gene matches: 11. The CDR3 sequence is 20 residues long. The sequence was obtained from a man aged 45-65 years with urothelial cancer. This chain links TRBV18 with TRBJ2-4; TRBD2 agrees at 16 bases. This material consisted of PBMCs, taken around atezolizumab (anti-PD-L1) treatment. CDR3 sequence reads: CASSQLPGLAGGLAKNIQYF. Written as DNA, the CDR3 is TGTGCCAGCTCTCAACTCCCGGGACTAGCGGGGGGGCTAGCCAAAAACATTCAGTACTTC.